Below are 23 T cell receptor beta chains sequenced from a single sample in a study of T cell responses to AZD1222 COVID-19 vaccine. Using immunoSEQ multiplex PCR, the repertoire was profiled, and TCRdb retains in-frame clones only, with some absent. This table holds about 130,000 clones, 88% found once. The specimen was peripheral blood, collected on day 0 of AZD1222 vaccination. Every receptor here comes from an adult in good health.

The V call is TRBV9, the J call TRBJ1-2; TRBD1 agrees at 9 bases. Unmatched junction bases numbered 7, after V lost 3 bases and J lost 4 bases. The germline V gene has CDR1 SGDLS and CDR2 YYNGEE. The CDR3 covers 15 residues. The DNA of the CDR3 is TGTGCCAGCAGCGAAGGGACAGGGTATGGCTATGGCTACACCTTC. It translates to CASSEGTGYGYGYTF.

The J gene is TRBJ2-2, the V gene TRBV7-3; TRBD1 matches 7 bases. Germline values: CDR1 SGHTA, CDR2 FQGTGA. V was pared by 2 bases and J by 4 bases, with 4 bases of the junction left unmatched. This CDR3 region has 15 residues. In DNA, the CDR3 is TGTGCCAGCAGCTTAGGGACAGACGGCACCGGGGAGCTGTTTTTT. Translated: CASSLGTDGTGELFF.

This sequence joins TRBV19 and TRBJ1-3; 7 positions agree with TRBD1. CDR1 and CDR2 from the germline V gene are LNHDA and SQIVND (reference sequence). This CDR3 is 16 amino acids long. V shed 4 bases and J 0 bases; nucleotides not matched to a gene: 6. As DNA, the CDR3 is TGTGCCAGTAGTAGCTACAGGGGCAACTCTGGAAACACCATATATTTT. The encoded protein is CASSSYRGNSGNTIYF.

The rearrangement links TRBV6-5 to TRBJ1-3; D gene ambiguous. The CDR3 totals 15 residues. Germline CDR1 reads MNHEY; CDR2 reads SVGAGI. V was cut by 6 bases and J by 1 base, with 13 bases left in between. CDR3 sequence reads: CASRQQISSGNTIYF. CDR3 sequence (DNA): TGTGCCAGCAGGCAACAGATCTCTTCTGGAAACACCATATATTTT.

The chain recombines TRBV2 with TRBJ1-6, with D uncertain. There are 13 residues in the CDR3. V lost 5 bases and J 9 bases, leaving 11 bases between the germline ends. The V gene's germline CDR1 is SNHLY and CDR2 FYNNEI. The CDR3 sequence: CASSPSSPSPLHF. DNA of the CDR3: TGTGCCAGCAGTCCCTCATCCCCTTCACCCCTCCACTTT.

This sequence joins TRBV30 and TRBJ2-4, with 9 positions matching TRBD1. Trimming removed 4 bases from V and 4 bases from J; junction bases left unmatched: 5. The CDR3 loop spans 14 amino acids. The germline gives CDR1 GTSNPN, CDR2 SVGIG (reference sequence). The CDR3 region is CAWNPGQGKNIQYF. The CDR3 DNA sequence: TGTGCCTGGAATCCGGGACAGGGAAAAAACATTCAGTACTTC.

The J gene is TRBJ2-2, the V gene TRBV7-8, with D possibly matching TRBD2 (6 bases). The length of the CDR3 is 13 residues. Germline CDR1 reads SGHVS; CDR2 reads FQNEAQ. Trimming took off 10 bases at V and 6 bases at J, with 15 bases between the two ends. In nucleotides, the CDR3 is TGTGCCACCAACAGGCTAGCGTCCGGGGAGCTGTTTTTT. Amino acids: CATNRLASGELFF.

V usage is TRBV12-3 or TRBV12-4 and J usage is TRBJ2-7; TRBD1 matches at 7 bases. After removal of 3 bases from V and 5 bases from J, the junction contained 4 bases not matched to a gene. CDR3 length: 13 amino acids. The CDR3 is CASSLYRGDEQYF. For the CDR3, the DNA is TGTGCCAGCAGTTTGTACAGGGGAGACGAGCAGTACTTC.

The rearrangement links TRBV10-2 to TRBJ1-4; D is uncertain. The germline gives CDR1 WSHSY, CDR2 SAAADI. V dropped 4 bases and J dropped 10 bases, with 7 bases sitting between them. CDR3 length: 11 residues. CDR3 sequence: CASSGEGKLFF. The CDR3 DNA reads TGCGCCAGCAGTGGTGAGGGAAAACTGTTTTTT.

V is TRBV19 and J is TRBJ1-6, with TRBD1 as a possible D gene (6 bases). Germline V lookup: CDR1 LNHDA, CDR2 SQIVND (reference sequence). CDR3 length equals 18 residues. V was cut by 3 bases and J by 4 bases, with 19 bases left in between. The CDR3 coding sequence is TGTGCCAGTAGTATTGTGGGACACCAGCAGAAGTATAATTCACCCCTCCACTTT. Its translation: CASSIVGHQQKYNSPLHF.

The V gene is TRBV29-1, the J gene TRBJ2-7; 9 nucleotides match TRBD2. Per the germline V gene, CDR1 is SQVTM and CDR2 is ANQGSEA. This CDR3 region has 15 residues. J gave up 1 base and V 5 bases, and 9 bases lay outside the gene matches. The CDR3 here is CSVRLSGGLSYEQYF. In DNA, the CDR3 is TGCAGCGTTCGACTTAGCGGGGGCCTTTCCTACGAGCAGTACTTC.

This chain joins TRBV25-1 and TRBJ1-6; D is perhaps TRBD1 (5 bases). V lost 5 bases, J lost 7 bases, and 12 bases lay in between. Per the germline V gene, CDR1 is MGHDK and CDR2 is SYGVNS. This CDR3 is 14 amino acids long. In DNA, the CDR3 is TGTGCCAGCAGTTCCGGGACCGGAAATTCACCCCTCCACTTT. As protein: CASSSGTGNSPLHF.

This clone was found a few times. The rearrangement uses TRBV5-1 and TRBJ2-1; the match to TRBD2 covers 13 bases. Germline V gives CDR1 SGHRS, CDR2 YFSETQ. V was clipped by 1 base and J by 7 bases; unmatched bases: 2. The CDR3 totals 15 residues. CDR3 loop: CASSLTSGGANEQFF. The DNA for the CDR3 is TGCGCCAGCAGCTTGACTAGCGGGGGGGCAAATGAGCAGTTCTTC.

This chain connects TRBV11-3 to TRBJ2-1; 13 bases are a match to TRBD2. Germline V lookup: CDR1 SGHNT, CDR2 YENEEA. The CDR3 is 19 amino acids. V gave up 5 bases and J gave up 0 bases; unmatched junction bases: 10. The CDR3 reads CASSRGGTSGVSSYNEQFF. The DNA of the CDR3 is TGTGCCAGCAGCCGGGGTGGGACTAGCGGGGTAAGCTCCTACAATGAGCAGTTCTTC.

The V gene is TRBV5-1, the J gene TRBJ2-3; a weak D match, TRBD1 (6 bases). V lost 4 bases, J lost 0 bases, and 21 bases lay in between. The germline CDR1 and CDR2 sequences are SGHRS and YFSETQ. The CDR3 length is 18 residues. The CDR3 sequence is CASSPVPEGGYSTDTQYF. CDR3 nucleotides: TGCGCCAGCAGCCCCGTCCCGGAAGGGGGATATAGCACAGATACGCAGTATTTT.

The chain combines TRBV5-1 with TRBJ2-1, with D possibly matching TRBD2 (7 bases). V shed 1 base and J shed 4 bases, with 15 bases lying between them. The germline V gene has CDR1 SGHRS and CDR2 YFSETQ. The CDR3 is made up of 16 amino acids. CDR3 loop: CASSLWSGGSYNEQFF. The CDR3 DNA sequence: TGCGCCAGCAGCTTGTGGTCGGGGGGCTCTTACAATGAGCAGTTCTTC.

The CDR3 reads CSVGGSRNSPLHF. CDR3 nucleotide sequence: TGCAGCGTTGGAGGGAGTAGGAATTCACCCCTCCACTTT. The chain combines TRBV29-1 with TRBJ1-6; no clear D. In germline, CDR1 is SQVTM, CDR2 ANQGSEA. The CDR3 is made up of 13 amino acids. Trimming pared 4 bases from V and 7 bases from J, leaving 11 bases between.

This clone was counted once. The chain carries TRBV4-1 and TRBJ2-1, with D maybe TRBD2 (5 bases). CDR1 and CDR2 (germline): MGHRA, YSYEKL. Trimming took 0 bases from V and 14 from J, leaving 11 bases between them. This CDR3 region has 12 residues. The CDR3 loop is CASSQDTGSEFF. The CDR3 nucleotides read TGCGCCAGCAGCCAAGATACGGGGTCAGAGTTCTTC.

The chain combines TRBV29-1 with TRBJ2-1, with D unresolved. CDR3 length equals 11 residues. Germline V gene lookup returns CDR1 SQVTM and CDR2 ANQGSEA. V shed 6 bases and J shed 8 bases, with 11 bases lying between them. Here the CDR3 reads CSVSLSHEQFF. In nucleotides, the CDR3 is TGCAGCGTGTCCTTGTCCCATGAGCAGTTCTTC.

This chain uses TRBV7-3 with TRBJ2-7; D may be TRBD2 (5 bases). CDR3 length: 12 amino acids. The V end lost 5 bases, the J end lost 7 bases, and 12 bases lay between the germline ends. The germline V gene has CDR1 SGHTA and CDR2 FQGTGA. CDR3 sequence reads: CASSKGSGEQYF. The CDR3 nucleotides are TGTGCCAGCAGCAAAGGGTCGGGGGAGCAGTACTTC.

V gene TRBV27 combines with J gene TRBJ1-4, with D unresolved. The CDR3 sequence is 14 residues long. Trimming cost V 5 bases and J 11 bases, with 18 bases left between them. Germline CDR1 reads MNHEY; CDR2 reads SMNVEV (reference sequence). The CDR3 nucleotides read TGTGCCAGCAGTCCGATGGACGAGGCGGGGAAACTGTTTTTT. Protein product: CASSPMDEAGKLFF.

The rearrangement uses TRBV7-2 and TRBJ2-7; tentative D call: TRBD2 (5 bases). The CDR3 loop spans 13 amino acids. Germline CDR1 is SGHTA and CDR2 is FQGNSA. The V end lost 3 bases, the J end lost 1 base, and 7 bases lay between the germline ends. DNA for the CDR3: TGTGCCAGCAGCTTCCCGGGATCCTACGAGCAGTACTTC. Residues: CASSFPGSYEQYF.

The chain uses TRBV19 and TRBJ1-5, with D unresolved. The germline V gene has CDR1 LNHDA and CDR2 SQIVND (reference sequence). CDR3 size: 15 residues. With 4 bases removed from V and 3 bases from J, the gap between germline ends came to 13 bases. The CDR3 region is CASSKSVAHNQPQHF. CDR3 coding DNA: TGTGCCAGTAGTAAGTCCGTGGCTCACAATCAGCCCCAGCATTTT.